Presented here are 15 T cell receptor beta chains from one specimen sequenced in a study of beta chain features in type 1 diabetes (dated by TCRdb to 2016 to 2018). The library was prepared using the immunoSEQ multiplex PCR assay. All of the isolated RNA was reverse transcribed with the High Capacity cDNA Reverse Transcription Kit, so expressed TCRB transcripts were sequenced. TCRdb obtained this table from immuneACCESS and retained in-frame rearrangements with V and J assigned. These tables miss some clones; where compared with another copy, unresolved V genes account for less than half of the shortfall, and the remainder is unexplained. The sample table contains approximately 470,000 clones; only one count was recorded for 25% to 35% of them. The ten largest clonotypes hold 0.05% to 0.065% of the sample. Sequenced: naive CD4+ T cells from blood. Sample cell subset or site, as interpreted from the label and publication: true naive CD4+ T cells. These receptors were taken from a young man in good health.

This chain links TRBV29-1 with TRBJ1-1; no clear D gene. The CDR3 runs to 13 residues. Germline CDR1 and CDR2: SQVTM and ANQGSEA. V was shortened by 4 bases and J by 3 bases, with 12 bases between the two germline ends. CDR3 loop: CSVVKGWDTEAFF. The CDR3 DNA reads as TGCAGCGTTGTTAAGGGATGGGACACTGAAGCTTTCTTT.

This clone has only a few counts. This chain joins TRBV27 and TRBJ2-5, with 10 bases aligning to TRBD2. The CDR3 runs 16 residues. Germline values: CDR1 MNHEY, CDR2 SMNVEV (reference sequence). Trimming cost V 3 bases and J 4 bases; bases outside gene matches: 8. The CDR3 is CASSLGGTSGIETQYF. Here the CDR3 DNA reads TGTGCCAGCAGTTTGGGTGGTACTAGCGGGATAGAGACCCAGTACTTC.

This rearrangement joins TRBV14 to TRBJ2-7; D is possibly TRBD1 (6 bases). Germline CDR1 reads SGHDN; CDR2 reads FVKESK. The CDR3 has 15 residues. V shed 1 base and J shed 3 bases, with 13 bases lying between them. The CDR3 sequence: CASSQAKGHNYEQYF. The CDR3, as DNA: TGTGCCAGCAGCCAAGCGAAGGGACACAACTACGAGCAGTACTTC.

V usage is TRBV27 and J usage is TRBJ2-7, with 8 bases identical to TRBD2. V shed 2 bases, J shed 7 bases, and the junction held 7 bases outside the gene matches. The CDR3 length is 14 residues. Germline V CDR1 and CDR2: MNHEY, SMNVEV (reference sequence). In DNA, the CDR3 is TGTGCCAGCAGTTTAACGGGAGGGCAGAAAGAGCAGTACTTC. Translating gives CASSLTGGQKEQYF.

This chain links TRBV29-1 with TRBJ2-3; no clear D gene. The V gene lost 2 bases and the J gene lost 2 bases, with 8 bases spanning the gap. CDR1 is SQVTM and CDR2 is ANQGSEA in the germline V gene. The CDR3 loop spans 13 amino acids. CDR3 coding DNA: TGCAGCGTTGAACGGTCAGCCACAGATACGCAGTATTTT. As protein: CSVERSATDTQYF.

This chain links TRBV25-1 with TRBJ1-1; D is uncertain. The CDR3 totals 14 residues. The V end lost 3 bases, the J end lost 5 bases, and 13 bases lay between the germline ends. Per the germline V gene, CDR1 is MGHDK and CDR2 is SYGVNS. CDR3 DNA sequence: TGTGCCAGCAGTGACTACCCGGTCGCGACTGAAGCTTTCTTT. Its translation is CASSDYPVATEAFF.

The chain links TRBV19 to TRBJ2-3; TRBD2 matches at 7 bases. This CDR3 has 17 amino acids. Germline trimming cut 3 bases from V and 5 bases from J; bases unmatched to any gene: 14. The germline V gene encodes CDR1 LNHDA and CDR2 SQIVND (reference sequence). The CDR3 DNA reads TGTGCCAGTAGTATGAAGGGTGGCGGGAGCTTTCAAGATACGCAGTATTTT. This encodes CASSMKGGGSFQDTQYF.

Regarding this clone: This specimen includes other DNA sequences encoding the same CDR3. The gene calls are TRBV9 and TRBJ2-3; tentative D call: TRBD2 (6 bases). The V end was cut by 1 base, the J end by 0 bases, with 6 bases between. The CDR3 runs to 14 residues. Germline CDR1 reads SGDLS; CDR2 reads YYNGEE. The CDR3 bases are TGTGCCAGCAGCGTAAGCGGGAGCACAGATACGCAGTATTTT. It codes for CASSVSGSTDTQYF. Combining the CDR3 with reference TRBV9 and TRBJ2-3 gives the whole variable domain DSGVTQTPKHLITATGQRVTLRCSPRSGDLSVYWYQQSLDQGLQFLIQYYNGEERAKGNILERFSAQQFPDLHSELNLSSLELGDSALYFCASSVSGSTDTQYFGPGTRLTVL.

Only a few counts were recorded for this clone. The V gene is TRBV30, the J gene TRBJ1-1, with 12 positions matching TRBD1. The germline gives CDR1 GTSNPN, CDR2 SVGIG (reference sequence). The V and J ends lost 6 bases and 6 bases, in that order; junction bases with no gene match: 11. The CDR3 is 15 amino acids. DNA of the CDR3: TGTGCCTGCTCGGGACAGGGGGCTCGAAGGGCTGAAGCTTTCTTT. Its protein product is CACSGQGARRAEAFF.

This clone was recorded a few times. The chain combines TRBV2 with TRBJ1-5; D unclear. Germline assignment: CDR1 SNHLY and CDR2 FYNNEI. The CDR3 runs to 13 residues. V was clipped by 6 bases and J by 2 bases, with 8 bases between them. CDR3 protein: CASRTRGNQPQHF. CDR3 DNA sequence: TGTGCCAGCAGGACCCGGGGCAATCAGCCCCAGCATTTT.

This clone showed up just once. The chain is built from TRBV30 and TRBJ1-1, with D possibly TRBD1 on 5 matching bases. Deletions cut 0 bases from V and 0 bases from J, with 20 bases between. Germline CDR1 and CDR2: GTSNPN and SVGIG (reference sequence). The CDR3 length is 18 residues. Written as DNA, the CDR3 is TGTGCCTGGAGTGTACAGAAGTGGAGGGGCCGCATGAACACTGAAGCTTTCTTT. Translated, it gives CAWSVQKWRGRMNTEAFF. The full variable domain, rest sourced from reference TRBV30 and TRBJ1-1, is SQTIHQWPATLVQPVGSPLSLECTVEGTSNPNLYWYRQAAGRGLQLLFYSVGIGQISSEVPQNLSASRPQDRQFILSSKKLLLSDSGFYLCAWSVQKWRGRMNTEAFFGQGTRLTVV.

The chain links TRBV30 to TRBJ1-5, with TRBD1 as a possible D gene (6 bases). CDR3 length: 14 residues. V was shortened by 2 bases and J by 7 bases, with 15 bases between the two germline ends. The germline gives CDR1 GTSNPN, CDR2 SVGIG (reference sequence). DNA of the CDR3: TGTGCCTGGAGTCTCGGACAGCAGAAGCAGCCCCAGCATTTT. Translation gives CAWSLGQQKQPQHF.

The sample holds a few counts of this clone. The gene calls are TRBV29-1 and TRBJ1-4; D call uncertain. The CDR3 sequence is 13 residues long. Per the germline V gene, CDR1 is SQVTM and CDR2 is ANQGSEA. V lost 6 bases to trimming and J lost 8 bases, with 16 bases between them. The CDR3, as DNA: TGCAGCGTCTTGGGAACAGATGGGGAAAAACTGTTTTTT. It codes for CSVLGTDGEKLFF.

The chain links TRBV30 to TRBJ2-5; the D is unclear. CDR1 and CDR2 from the germline V gene are GTSNPN and SVGIG (reference sequence). The CDR3 has 12 residues. V was cut by 3 bases and J by 2 bases, with 7 bases left in between. The CDR3 DNA is TGTGCCTGGAGCGACATACAAGAGACCCAGTACTTC. As protein: CAWSDIQETQYF.

In the case of this clone: Distinct nucleotide sequences in the sample also encode this CDR3. The rearrangement uses TRBV29-1 and TRBJ2-3; 11 bases fit TRBD2. The length of the CDR3 is 12 residues. Germline V gene sequence: CDR1 SQVTM, CDR2 ANQGSEA. The junction had 0 bases not matched to a gene; V was cut back by 7 bases and J by 3 bases. The CDR3 nucleotides are TGCAGCGGGACTAGCGGGACAGATACGCAGTATTTT. This gives the protein CSGTSGTDTQYF.